The 12 T cell receptor beta chains below all came from one sample that was sequenced in a study of PD-1 blockade in mismatch repair-deficient tumors. The assay was immunoSEQ multiplex PCR, and TCRdb's table has in-frame clones only and misses some. The sample holds 40,000 or so clones, 80% to 85% seen once. This material consisted of PBMCs, taken around 40 weeks after starting pembrolizumab. The receptors were sampled from an adult with mismatch repair-deficient cancer.

J is TRBJ2-5 and V is TRBV5-1; D possibly corresponds to TRBD2 (5 bases). CDR1 SGHRS and CDR2 YFSETQ come from the germline V gene. The CDR3 consists of 15 residues. The V gene lost 5 bases and the J gene lost 1 base, with 15 bases spanning the gap. The CDR3 loop reads CASRKRQNLQETQYF. In DNA, the CDR3 is TGCGCCAGCAGAAAGCGGCAAAACCTCCAAGAGACCCAGTACTTC.

CDR3 bases: TGTGCCAGCAGTTTCCTAGGTGGTAGCACAGATACGCAGTATTTT. Protein sequence: CASSFLGGSTDTQYF. J is TRBJ2-3 and V is TRBV27; D not certain. CDR1 and CDR2 from the germline V gene are MNHEY and SMNVEV (reference sequence). Trimming took off 3 bases at V and 0 bases at J, with 10 bases between the two ends. The CDR3 totals 15 residues.

This clone has more than one count but fewer than ten. V and J are TRBV15 and TRBJ2-7; possible D gene TRBD1, 5 bases. Germline V CDR1 and CDR2: LNHNV, YYDKDF (reference sequence). The CDR3 is 13 residues long. V lost 3 bases and J lost 4, with 10 bases in between. CDR3 DNA sequence: TGTGCCACCAGCAGGGACAAGACATACGAGCAGTACTTC. Translating it yields CATSRDKTYEQYF.

This chain connects TRBV30 to TRBJ2-2, with D maybe TRBD2 (5 bases). Per the germline V gene, CDR1 is GTSNPN and CDR2 is SVGIG (reference sequence). Trimming shortened V by 1 base and J by 7 bases, and 13 bases separated the two germline ends. This CDR3 has 14 residues. CDR3 bases: TGTGCCTGGAGTGGCGGCAGTGAGGGCGGGGAGCTGTTTTTT. Translation gives CAWSGGSEGGELFF.

CDR3: CASSRASGTGPNYGYTF. For the CDR3, the DNA is TGTGCCAGCAGCAGGGCCTCCGGGACAGGGCCCAACTATGGCTACACCTTC. The rearrangement joins TRBV5-4 to TRBJ1-2; 9 nucleotides line up with TRBD1. The CDR3 consists of 17 residues. The J segment lost 2 bases and the V segment lost 4 bases, leaving 12 bases of the junction unmatched. In germline, CDR1 is SGHNT, CDR2 YYREEE (reference sequence).

The J gene is TRBJ2-2, the V gene TRBV7-3; TRBD2 aligns across 8 bases. The CDR3 runs to 16 residues. Germline assignment: CDR1 SGHTA and CDR2 FQGTGA. V lost 0 bases to trimming and J lost 0 bases; unmatched junction nucleotides: 0. The CDR3 loop reads CASSLTGLANTGELFF. DNA for the CDR3: TGTGCCAGCAGCTTAACGGGACTAGCGAACACCGGGGAGCTGTTTTTT.

The rearrangement joins TRBV2 to TRBJ2-5; 9 bases align to TRBD2. After removal of 2 bases from V and 4 bases from J, the junction contained 11 bases not matched to a gene. Per the germline V gene, CDR1 is SNHLY and CDR2 is FYNNEI. The CDR3 length is 17 residues. The DNA for the CDR3 is TGTGCCAGCAGTGAAAGGGCTCGACTAGCGGTAGCAGAGACCCAGTACTTC. This encodes CASSERARLAVAETQYF.

This clone was observed a few times. This chain uses TRBV5-4 with TRBJ1-1; D remains ambiguous. Germline values: CDR1 SGHNT, CDR2 YYREEE (reference sequence). Trimming pared 1 base from V and 10 bases from J, leaving 14 bases between. The CDR3 is 13 residues long. The CDR3 is CASSLPTVRGAFF. As DNA, the CDR3 is TGTGCCAGCAGCTTGCCAACGGTCCGGGGAGCTTTCTTT.

This chain uses TRBV5-6 with TRBJ2-6, with a weak D call TRBD1 (5 bases). With 9 bases removed from V and 0 bases from J, the gap between germline ends came to 16 bases. There are 16 residues in the CDR3. CDR1 is SGHDT, CDR2 YYEEEE, per germline. CDR3 in amino acids: CATLRTGASGANVLTF. The CDR3 DNA reads as TGTGCCACCCTCCGAACAGGCGCCTCTGGGGCCAACGTCCTGACTTTC. Full variable domain (remainder filled in from reference TRBV5-6 and TRBJ2-6): DAGVTQSPTHLIKTRGQQVTLRCSPKSGHDTVSWYQQALGQGPQFIFQYYEEEERQRGNFPDRFSGHQFPNYSSELNVNALLLGDSALYLCATLRTGASGANVLTFGAGSRLTVL.

The rearrangement uses TRBV21-1 and TRBJ1-1; no DNA check was done on the table's D call, TRBD1. TRBV21-1 is reported as a pseudogene. This CDR3 has 15 amino acids. The CDR3 loop is CASINDQGGWTEAFF. The CDR3 coding sequence is TGTGCCAGCATAAACGACCAGGGGGGTTGGACTGAAGCTTTCTTT.

In this sample, this clone turned up once. CDR3 coding DNA: TGTGCCTGGAGTTTTCTAGACAGGAGGAATTACGAGCAGTACTTC. This codes for CAWSFLDRRNYEQYF. This chain uses TRBV30 with TRBJ2-7, with a tentative D call TRBD1 (6 bases). The CDR3 is made up of 15 amino acids. Per the germline V gene, CDR1 is GTSNPN and CDR2 is SVGIG (reference sequence). Trimming removed 2 bases at V and 4 bases at J, with 18 bases between.

The rearrangement joins TRBV28 to TRBJ2-5; D is ambiguous. CDR3 length: 13 residues. Germline V gene sequence: CDR1 MDHEN, CDR2 SYDVKM. Trimming removed 5 bases from V and 5 bases from J, with 12 bases in between. The CDR3 here is CASSPNEVETQYF. CDR3 DNA sequence: TGTGCCAGCAGTCCTAATGAGGTTGAGACCCAGTACTTC.